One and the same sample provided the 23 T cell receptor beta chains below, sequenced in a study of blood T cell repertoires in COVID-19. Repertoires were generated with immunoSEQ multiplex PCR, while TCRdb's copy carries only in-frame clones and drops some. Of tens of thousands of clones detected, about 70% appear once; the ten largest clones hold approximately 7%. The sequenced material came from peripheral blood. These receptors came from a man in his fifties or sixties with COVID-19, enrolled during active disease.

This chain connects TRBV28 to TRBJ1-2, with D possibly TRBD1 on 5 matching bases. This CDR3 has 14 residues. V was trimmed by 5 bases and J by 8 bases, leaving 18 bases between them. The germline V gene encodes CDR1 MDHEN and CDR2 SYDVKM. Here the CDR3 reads CASSGDWTNWGYTF. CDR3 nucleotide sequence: TGTGCCAGCAGTGGGGACTGGACTAACTGGGGCTACACCTTC.

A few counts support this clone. The CDR3 nucleotides read TGTGCCAGCAGCCAAGAGGCTAGCGGGAGGGATACGCAGTATTTT. It translates to CASSQEASGRDTQYF. V usage is TRBV4-2 and J usage is TRBJ2-3; 11 nucleotides line up with TRBD2. The J segment lost 6 bases and the V segment lost 0 bases, leaving 2 bases of the junction unmatched. The germline V gene has CDR1 LGHNA and CDR2 YNFKEQ. This CDR3 contains 15 residues.

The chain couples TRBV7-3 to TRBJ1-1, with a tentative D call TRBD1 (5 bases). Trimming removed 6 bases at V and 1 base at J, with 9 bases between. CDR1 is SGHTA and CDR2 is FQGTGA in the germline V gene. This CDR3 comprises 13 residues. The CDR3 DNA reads TGTGCCAGCAGTTCCCAGGGGAACACTGAAGCTTTCTTT. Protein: CASSSQGNTEAFF.

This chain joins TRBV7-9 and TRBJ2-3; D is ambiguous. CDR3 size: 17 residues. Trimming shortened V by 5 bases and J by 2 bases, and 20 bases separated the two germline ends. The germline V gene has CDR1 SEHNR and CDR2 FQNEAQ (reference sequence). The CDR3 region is CASSQMTGMLPTDTQYF. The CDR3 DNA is TGTGCCAGCAGCCAGATGACTGGAATGCTTCCCACAGATACGCAGTATTTT.

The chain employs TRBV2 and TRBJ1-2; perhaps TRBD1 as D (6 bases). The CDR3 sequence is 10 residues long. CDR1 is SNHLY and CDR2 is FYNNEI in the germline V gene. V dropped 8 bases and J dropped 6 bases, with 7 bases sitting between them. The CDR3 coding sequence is TGTGCCAGCCACAGGGATGGCTACACCTTC. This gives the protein CASHRDGYTF.

CDR3 bases: TGTGCCAGCAGCACGAGGGGGGGGACTAGCCGTAGCACAGATACGCAGTATTTT. This gives the protein CASSTRGGTSRSTDTQYF. This chain uses TRBV9 with TRBJ2-3; TRBD2 matches 9 bases. After removal of 4 bases from V and 0 bases from J, the junction contained 12 bases not matched to a gene. Germline-derived CDR1 and CDR2 are SGDLS and YYNGEE. This CDR3 is built from 18 residues.

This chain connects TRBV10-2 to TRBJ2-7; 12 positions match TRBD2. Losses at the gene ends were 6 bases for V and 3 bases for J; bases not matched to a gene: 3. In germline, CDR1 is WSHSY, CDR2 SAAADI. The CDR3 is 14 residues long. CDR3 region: CASRTSGGSYEQYF. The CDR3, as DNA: TGCGCCAGCAGGACTAGCGGGGGAAGCTACGAGCAGTACTTC.

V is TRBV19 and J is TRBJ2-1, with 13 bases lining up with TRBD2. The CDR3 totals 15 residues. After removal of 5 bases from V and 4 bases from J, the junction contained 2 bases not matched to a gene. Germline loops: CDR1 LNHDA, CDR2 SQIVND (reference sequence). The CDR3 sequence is CASSQTSGRYNEQFF. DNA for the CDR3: TGTGCCAGTAGTCAGACTAGCGGGAGGTACAATGAGCAGTTCTTC.

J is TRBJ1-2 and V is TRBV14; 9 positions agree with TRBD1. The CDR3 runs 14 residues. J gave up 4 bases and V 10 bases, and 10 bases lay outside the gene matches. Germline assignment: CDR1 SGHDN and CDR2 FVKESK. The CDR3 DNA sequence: TGTGCCACCTCACCGACAGGGGGGCCCTATGGCTACACCTTC. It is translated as CATSPTGGPYGYTF. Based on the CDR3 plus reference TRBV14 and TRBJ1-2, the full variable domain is EAGVTQFPSHSVIEKGQTVTLRCDPISGHDNLYWYRRVMGKEIKFLLHFVKESKQDESGMPNNRFLAERTGGTYSTLKVQPAELEDSGVYFCATSPTGGPYGYTFGSGTRLTVV.

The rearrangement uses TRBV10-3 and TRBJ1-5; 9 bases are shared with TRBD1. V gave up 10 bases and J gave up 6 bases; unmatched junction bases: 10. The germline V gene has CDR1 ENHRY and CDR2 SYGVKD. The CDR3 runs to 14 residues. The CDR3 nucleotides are TGTGCCACCCAAACAGGGGGCCGTACTCAGCCCCAGCATTTT. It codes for CATQTGGRTQPQHF.

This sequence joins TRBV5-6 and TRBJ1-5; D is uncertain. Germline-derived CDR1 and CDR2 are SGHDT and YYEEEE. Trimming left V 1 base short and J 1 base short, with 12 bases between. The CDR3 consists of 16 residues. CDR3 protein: CASSLKVRGSNQPQHF. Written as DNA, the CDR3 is TGTGCCAGCAGCTTGAAAGTCCGAGGGAGCAATCAGCCCCAGCATTTT. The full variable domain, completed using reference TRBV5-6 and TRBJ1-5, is DAGVTQSPTHLIKTRGQQVTLRCSPKSGHDTVSWYQQALGQGPQFIFQYYEEEERQRGNFPDRFSGHQFPNYSSELNVNALLLGDSALYLCASSLKVRGSNQPQHFGDGTRLSIL.

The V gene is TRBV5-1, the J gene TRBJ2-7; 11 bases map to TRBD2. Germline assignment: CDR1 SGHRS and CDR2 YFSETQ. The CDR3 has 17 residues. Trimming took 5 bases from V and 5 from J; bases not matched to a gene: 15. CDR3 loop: CASSLAPSGLAAHEQYF. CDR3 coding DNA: TGCGCCAGCAGTCTCGCTCCCTCGGGACTAGCGGCCCACGAGCAGTACTTC.

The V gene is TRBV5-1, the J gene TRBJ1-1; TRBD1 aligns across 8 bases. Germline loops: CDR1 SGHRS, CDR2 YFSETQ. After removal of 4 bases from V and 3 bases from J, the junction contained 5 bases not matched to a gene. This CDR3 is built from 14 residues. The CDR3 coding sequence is TGCGCCAGCAGCCCAGGGGGCGCAGACACTGAAGCTTTCTTT. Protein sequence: CASSPGGADTEAFF.

The CDR3 bases are TGTGCCAGCAGCTCAAGCGGGCAGTACCAAGAGACCCAGTACTTC. This encodes CASSSSGQYQETQYF. The chain recombines TRBV11-3 with TRBJ2-5; D might be TRBD2 (6 bases). The germline gives CDR1 SGHNT, CDR2 YENEEA. Trimming removed 4 bases at V and 0 bases at J, with 12 bases between. This CDR3 spans 15 amino acids. Using reference TRBV11-3 and TRBJ2-5 for the parts outside the CDR3, the full variable domain is EAGVVQSPRYKIIEKKQPVAFWCNPISGHNTLYWYLQNLGQGPELLIRYENEEAVDDSQLPKDRFSAERLKGVDSTLKIQPAELGDSAVYLCASSSSGQYQETQYFGPGTRLLVL.

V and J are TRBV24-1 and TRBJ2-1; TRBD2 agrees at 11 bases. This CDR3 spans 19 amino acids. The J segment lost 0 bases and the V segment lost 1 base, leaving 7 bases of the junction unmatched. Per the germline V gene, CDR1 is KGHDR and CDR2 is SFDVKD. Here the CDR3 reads CATSDFGLAGSSSYNEQFF. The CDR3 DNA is TGTGCCACCAGTGATTTTGGACTAGCGGGCTCCAGCTCCTACAATGAGCAGTTCTTC.

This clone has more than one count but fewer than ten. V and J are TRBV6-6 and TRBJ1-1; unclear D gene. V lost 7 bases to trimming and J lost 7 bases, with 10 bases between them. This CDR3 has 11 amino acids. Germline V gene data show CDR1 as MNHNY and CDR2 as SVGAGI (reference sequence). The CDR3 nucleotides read TGTGCCAGCACCCTGGGCCGTGAAGCTTTCTTT. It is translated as CASTLGREAFF.

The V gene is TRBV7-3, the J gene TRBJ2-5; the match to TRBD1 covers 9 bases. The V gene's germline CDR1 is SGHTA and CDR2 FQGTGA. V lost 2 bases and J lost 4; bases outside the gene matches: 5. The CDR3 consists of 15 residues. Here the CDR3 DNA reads TGTGCCAGCAGCTTAGGGACAGGGTCAATAGAGACCCAGTACTTC. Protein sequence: CASSLGTGSIETQYF.

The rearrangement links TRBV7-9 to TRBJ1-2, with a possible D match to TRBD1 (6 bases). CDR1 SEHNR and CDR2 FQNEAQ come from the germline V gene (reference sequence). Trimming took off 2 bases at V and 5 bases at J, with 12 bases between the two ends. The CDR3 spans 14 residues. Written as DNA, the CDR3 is TGTGCCAGCAGCTTACAAGCGGACAGTTATGGCTACACCTTC. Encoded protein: CASSLQADSYGYTF.

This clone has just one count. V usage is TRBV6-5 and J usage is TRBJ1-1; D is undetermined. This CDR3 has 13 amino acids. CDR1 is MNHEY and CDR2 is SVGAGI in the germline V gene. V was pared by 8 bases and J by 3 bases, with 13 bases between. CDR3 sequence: CASSDMMDTEAFF. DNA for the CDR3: TGTGCCAGCTCCGACATGATGGACACTGAAGCTTTCTTT.

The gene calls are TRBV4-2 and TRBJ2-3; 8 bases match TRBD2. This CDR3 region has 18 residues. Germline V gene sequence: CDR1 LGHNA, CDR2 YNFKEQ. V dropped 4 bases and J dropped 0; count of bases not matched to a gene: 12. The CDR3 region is CASSRFVYGGASTDTQYF. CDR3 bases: TGTGCCAGCAGCCGATTCGTATACGGGGGGGCGAGCACAGATACGCAGTATTTT.

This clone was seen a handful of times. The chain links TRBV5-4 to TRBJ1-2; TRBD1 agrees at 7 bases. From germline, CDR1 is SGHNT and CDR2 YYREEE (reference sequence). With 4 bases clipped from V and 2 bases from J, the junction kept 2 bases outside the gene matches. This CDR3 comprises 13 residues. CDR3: CASSQDRNYGYTF. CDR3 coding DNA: TGTGCCAGCAGCCAGGACAGGAACTATGGCTACACCTTC.

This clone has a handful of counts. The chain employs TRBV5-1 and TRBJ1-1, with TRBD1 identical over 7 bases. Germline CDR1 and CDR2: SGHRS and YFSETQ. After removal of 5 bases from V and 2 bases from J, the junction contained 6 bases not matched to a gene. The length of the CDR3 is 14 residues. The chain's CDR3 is CASRDQGGNTEAFF. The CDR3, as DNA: TGCGCCAGCAGAGACCAGGGGGGAAACACTGAAGCTTTCTTT.

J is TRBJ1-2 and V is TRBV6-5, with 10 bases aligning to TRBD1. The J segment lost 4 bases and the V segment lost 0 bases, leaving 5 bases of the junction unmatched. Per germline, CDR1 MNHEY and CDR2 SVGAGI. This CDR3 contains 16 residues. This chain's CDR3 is CASSYSRTGGLYGYTF. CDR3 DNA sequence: TGTGCCAGCAGTTACTCCCGGACAGGGGGACTCTATGGCTACACCTTC.